This T cell receptor beta chain was captured by sequencing in a study of blood T cells in healthy people across ages. Germline CDR1 DFQATT, CDR2 SNEGSKA (reference sequence). Trimming took 2 bases from V and 7 from J; bases not matched to a gene: 11. This CDR3 is built from 14 residues. Comment on this clonotype: Its antigen is as yet unknown.

A J-beta primer mix and a sample-barcoded 5' primer were used in a second PCR of about 7 to 11 cycles. TCRdb analysed the 5' RACE reads with MiXCR anew, one entry per CDR3 protein. Among some 940,000 distinct CDR3 sequences listed, almost 30% were seen once. Study-level points and caveats: Higher diversity and more naive CD4+ cells were features of long-lived donors, compared to aged donors. Measured against age, TCR beta diversity per million T cells decreased in a roughly linear manner.

This sample was shared with a second study, whose subject was T cells of mothers and their children. That paper notes: Sequencing returned over 9 million TCR beta CDR3 reads per mother and 3 million to 3.5 million per child.

Sequenced sample: blood. The chain has TRBV20-1 and TRBJ2-7; the match to TRBD1 covers 7 bases. The sequence derives from a woman aged 40-49 years in good health. The CDR3 nucleotides read TGCAGTGCTAGAAGGGCAGGGGGTGCCGTTGAGCAGTACTTC. Amino acid sequence: CSARRAGGAVEQYF.